These 29 T cell receptor beta chains were all obtained from the same sample, sequenced in a study of Ad26.COV2.S vaccination and SARS-CoV-2 variants (dated by TCRdb to the early 2020s). In light of the paper, this sample's treatment or condition label describes: roughly 20 received Ad26.COV2.S at low or high dose, single or two shots; about 5 received placebo; per-sample allocation not given. For vaccine and placebo recipients, the sequenced repertoires came from samples collected on day 63 after the first injection. The library was built by means of the immunoSEQ multiplex PCR assay. Not all clones reach the TCRdb copy of this immuneACCESS table, which keeps in-frame sequences only. Checked studies attribute under half of the gap to unresolved V genes and leave the rest unexplained. For this sample the table gives roughly 300,000 clones, of which 88% were detected only once. The top ten clonotypes cover about 6.4% of the sample.

Sample: peripheral blood, taken in a trial of Ad26.COV2.S vaccine versus placebo. The source is a person between 18 and 65 years old who received the Ad26.COV2.S COVID-19 vaccine or a placebo.

The chain links TRBV27 to TRBJ1-4; D ambiguous. Germline V gene data show CDR1 as MNHEY and CDR2 as SMNVEV (reference sequence). This CDR3 is 13 amino acids long. Trimming pared 3 bases from V and 5 bases from J, leaving 7 bases between. CDR3: CASSFMHNEKLFF. The CDR3 DNA follows: TGTGCCAGCAGTTTCATGCACAATGAAAAACTGTTTTTT.

This rearrangement joins TRBV5-4 to TRBJ2-3; TRBD2 matches at 11 bases. The V gene's germline CDR1 is SGHNT and CDR2 YYREEE (reference sequence). J lost 14 bases, V lost 4 bases, and 21 bases had no gene match. The CDR3 loop spans 17 amino acids. Here the CDR3 DNA reads TGTGCCAGCAGCCCTGAGCCGGGACTAGCGGACAGTAGGGCTCCGTATTTT. This sequence encodes CASSPEPGLADSRAPYF.

V and J are TRBV4-2 and TRBJ2-1; 11 nucleotides line up with TRBD2. This CDR3 contains 16 residues. CDR1 is LGHNA and CDR2 is YNFKEQ in the germline V gene. The V and J ends lost 4 bases and 4 bases, in that order; junction bases with no gene match: 6. The CDR3 region has the DNA TGTGCCAGCAGCCGTAGCGGGGGGGCAGGGTACAATGAGCAGTTCTTC. As protein: CASSRSGGAGYNEQFF.

J is TRBJ2-1 and V is TRBV11-1, with D possibly TRBD2 on 5 matching bases. V lost 1 base and J 6 bases, leaving 7 bases between the germline ends. This CDR3 contains 13 residues. The germline V gene encodes CDR1 SGHAT and CDR2 FQDESV (reference sequence). CDR3 region: CASSLELVNEQFF. CDR3 sequence (DNA): TGTGCCAGCAGCTTAGAACTAGTCAATGAGCAGTTCTTC.

The chain recombines TRBV5-6 with TRBJ1-5, with D possibly matching TRBD1 (5 bases). Per germline, CDR1 SGHDT and CDR2 YYEEEE. This CDR3 has 13 amino acids. Trimming took 5 bases from V and 5 from J, leaving 11 bases between them. This chain's CDR3 is CASSWGWDQPQHF. CDR3 coding DNA: TGTGCCAGCAGTTGGGGGTGGGATCAGCCCCAGCATTTT.

This clone was found once. The chain combines TRBV18 with TRBJ1-2; 7 bases are a match to TRBD1. The CDR3 length is 16 residues. V lost 3 bases to trimming and J lost 4 bases; unmatched junction nucleotides: 11. The germline gives CDR1 KGHSH, CDR2 LQKENI. DNA of the CDR3: TGTGCCAGCTCACCTACAAGGTCAGGGGGTGGCTATGGCTACACCTTC. It codes for CASSPTRSGGGYGYTF. The full variable domain, with the rest looked up from reference TRBV18 and TRBJ1-2, is NAGVMQNPRHLVRRRGQEARLRCSPMKGHSHVYWYRQLPEEGLKFMVYLQKENIIDESGMPKERFSAEFPKEGPSILRIQQVVRGDSAAYFCASSPTRSGGGYGYTFGSGTRLTVV.

The genes are TRBV20-1 and TRBJ1-2; possibly TRBD1 for D (6 bases). The V and J ends lost 3 bases and 0 bases respectively, with 11 bases between them. CDR1 and CDR2 (germline): DFQATT, SNEGSKA (reference sequence). The CDR3 length is 14 residues. The CDR3 spells CSASLRGANYGYTF. CDR3 DNA sequence: TGCAGTGCTAGTCTCAGGGGCGCTAACTATGGCTACACCTTC.

The rearrangement uses TRBV5-1 and TRBJ2-2; the D gene is possibly TRBD1 (6 bases). The V and J ends lost 0 bases and 5 bases respectively, with 11 bases between them. The CDR3 is 15 amino acids. Germline V gene data show CDR1 as SGHRS and CDR2 as YFSETQ. The CDR3 bases are TGCGCCAGCAGCTTGGCCAGGGGTGGTACCGGGGAGCTGTTTTTT. Translation: CASSLARGGTGELFF.

In its sample, this clone was seen once. The chain combines TRBV18 with TRBJ1-1; tentatively, D is TRBD1 (5 bases). V lost 3 bases and J 6 bases, leaving 5 bases between the germline ends. The CDR3 spans 11 residues. CDR1 is KGHSH, CDR2 LQKENI, per germline. The CDR3, as DNA: TGTGCCAGCTCACCGGGACCTGAAGCTTTCTTT. It codes for CASSPGPEAFF.

The table lists this clone with many counts. V and J are TRBV19 and TRBJ2-7, with a possible D match to TRBD2 (6 bases). The germline CDR1 and CDR2 sequences are LNHDA and SQIVND (reference sequence). The CDR3 runs to 14 residues. V was cut by 7 bases and J by 9 bases, with 22 bases left in between. The CDR3 DNA sequence: TGTGCCAGTACCAACCGCGGGGTTTCGGGCCGGCAGTACTTC. Translated, it gives CASTNRGVSGRQYF. Full variable domain (remainder filled in from reference TRBV19 and TRBJ2-7): DGGITQSPKYLFRKEGQNVTLSCEQNLNHDAMYWYRQDPGQGLRLIYYSQIVNDFQKGDIAEGYSVSREKKESFPLTVTSAQKNPTAFYLCASTNRGVSGRQYFGPGTRLTVT.

The gene calls are TRBV5-6 and TRBJ2-7; 7 bases are a match to TRBD1. Germline CDR1 reads SGHDT; CDR2 reads YYEEEE. Unmatched junction bases numbered 4, after V lost 3 bases and J lost 4 bases. The CDR3 loop spans 13 amino acids. In DNA form, the CDR3 reads TGTGCCAGCAGCTGGCTCAGGGGGTACGAGCAGTACTTC. Amino acids: CASSWLRGYEQYF.

This rearrangement joins TRBV3-1 (or the pseudogene TRBV3-2) to TRBJ2-5, with D possibly being TRBD1 (6 bases). Germline-derived CDR1 and CDR2 are LGHDT and YNNKEL (reference sequence). This CDR3 has 13 amino acids. V was pared by 4 bases and J by 4 bases, with 10 bases between. The CDR3 nucleotides are TGTGCCAGCAGCCTCAGGGGTGGAGAGACCCAGTACTTC. Translating it yields CASSLRGGETQYF.

This clone was observed a single time. This chain uses TRBV15 with TRBJ1-4, with D possibly TRBD1 on 5 matching bases. V gave up 4 bases and J gave up 7 bases, with 16 bases separating them. CDR3 length: 15 residues. Germline V gene sequence: CDR1 LNHNV, CDR2 YYDKDF (reference sequence). CDR3 protein: CATSKERQSLEKLFF. The CDR3 DNA follows: TGTGCCACCAGCAAGGAAAGACAGTCACTTGAAAAACTGTTTTTT.

The V gene is TRBV7-3, the J gene TRBJ1-1; D is ambiguous. The germline gives CDR1 SGHTA, CDR2 FQGTGA. This CDR3 region has 14 residues. V gave up 1 base and J gave up 2 bases, with 8 bases separating them. The CDR3 is CASSLSGGNTEAFF. The CDR3, as DNA: TGTGCCAGCAGCTTAAGCGGCGGAAACACTGAAGCTTTCTTT.

The chain couples TRBV7-3 to TRBJ2-5, with 13 bases identical to TRBD2. V was pared by 3 bases and J by 3 bases, with 1 base of the junction left unmatched. CDR3 length: 15 amino acids. Germline assignment: CDR1 SGHTA and CDR2 FQGTGA. This CDR3 is CASSFGLAGEETQYF. The CDR3 region has the DNA TGTGCCAGCAGCTTCGGACTAGCGGGAGAAGAGACCCAGTACTTC.

J is TRBJ2-7 and V is TRBV7-9, with 8 nucleotides matching TRBD1. Germline lookup yields CDR1 SEHNR and CDR2 FQNEAQ (reference sequence). The CDR3 covers 16 residues. V shed 3 bases, J shed 3 bases, and the junction held 10 bases outside the gene matches. CDR3 protein: CASSLGFTGGFYEQYF. DNA of the CDR3: TGTGCCAGCAGCTTGGGATTTACAGGGGGGTTCTACGAGCAGTACTTC.

V is TRBV7-8 and J is TRBJ2-7; 9 nucleotides match TRBD1. This CDR3 has 16 residues. In germline, CDR1 is SGHVS, CDR2 FQNEAQ. Trimming took 5 bases from V and 3 from J; bases not matched to a gene: 11. CDR3 bases: TGTGCCAGCAGCCCAGGTTGGGACAGGGCGGACTACGAGCAGTACTTC. It codes for CASSPGWDRADYEQYF.

This clone was picked up one time. This chain uses TRBV19 with TRBJ1-1; tentatively, D is TRBD1 (5 bases). Trimming removed 6 bases from V and 4 bases from J, with 15 bases in between. Germline CDR1 is LNHDA and CDR2 is SQIVND (reference sequence). This CDR3 comprises 14 residues. The CDR3 sequence: CASRLGGMRTEAFF. Here the CDR3 DNA reads TGTGCCAGTAGACTCGGGGGTATGCGCACTGAAGCTTTCTTT.

The chain uses TRBV5-1 and TRBJ2-1, with a weak D call TRBD2 (8 bases). The germline V gene encodes CDR1 SGHRS and CDR2 YFSETQ. This CDR3 spans 19 amino acids. V lost 3 bases and J lost 5, with 27 bases in between. The CDR3 sequence is CASSYNRGAIAGPNNEQFF. The CDR3 DNA reads TGCGCCAGCAGCTACAACAGGGGCGCTATAGCGGGACCTAACAATGAGCAGTTCTTC.

This clone was detected only once. The chain recombines TRBV10-3 with TRBJ2-2; D might be TRBD1 or TRBD2, each matching 6 bases. The CDR3 has 17 amino acids. The V end lost 3 bases, the J end lost 6 bases, and 20 bases lay between the germline ends. Germline V gene sequence: CDR1 ENHRY, CDR2 SYGVKD. CDR3 sequence reads: CAISDGGRSHGAGELFF. The DNA of the CDR3 is TGTGCCATCAGTGATGGGGGGCGGAGTCACGGGGCCGGGGAGCTGTTTTTT.

This chain uses TRBV18 with TRBJ1-1, with 10 nucleotides matching TRBD1. Germline CDR1 and CDR2: KGHSH and LQKENI. The CDR3 is 17 amino acids. Trimming cost V 6 bases and J 0 bases; bases outside gene matches: 10. DNA of the CDR3: TGTGCCAGCTCTAGGGACAGGGGAATGGGGATGAACACTGAAGCTTTCTTT. It is translated as CASSRDRGMGMNTEAFF.

The chain employs TRBV5-4 and TRBJ2-6; D remains ambiguous. Trimming removed 3 bases from V and 0 bases from J, with 7 bases in between. CDR1 and CDR2 from the germline V gene are SGHNT and YYREEE (reference sequence). The CDR3 has 15 residues. CDR3 protein: CASSSSYSGANVLTF. DNA of the CDR3: TGTGCCAGCAGCTCATCGTACTCTGGGGCCAACGTCCTGACTTTC.

This clone was found once. The CDR3 DNA sequence: TGTGCCAGCGGACAGGGAGGGAACACTGAAGCTTTCTTT. Translated, it gives CASGQGGNTEAFF. The gene calls are TRBV2 and TRBJ1-1; TRBD1 matches at 8 bases. Germline-derived CDR1 and CDR2 are SNHLY and FYNNEI. V lost 8 bases and J lost 1; bases outside the gene matches: 3. The CDR3 is 13 amino acids.

The sample holds a few counts of this clone. The chain uses TRBV9 and TRBJ2-7; TRBD2 matches at 12 bases. This CDR3 spans 14 amino acids. Germline values: CDR1 SGDLS, CDR2 YYNGEE. Germline trimming cut 2 bases from V and 7 bases from J; bases unmatched to any gene: 4. The CDR3 is CASSVGLAGLEQYF. The CDR3 DNA is TGTGCCAGCAGCGTTGGACTAGCGGGGCTTGAGCAGTACTTC.

The chain recombines TRBV14 with TRBJ1-6; D ambiguous. The CDR3 covers 14 residues. CDR1 SGHDN and CDR2 FVKESK come from the germline V gene. Trimming removed 0 bases at V and 10 bases at J, with 10 bases between. The CDR3 nucleotides are TGTGCCAGCAGCCAAGATGAGGGCGGCTCACCCCTCCACTTT. It is translated as CASSQDEGGSPLHF.

V is TRBV9 and J is TRBJ1-4; perhaps TRBD1 as D (5 bases). This CDR3 comprises 15 residues. Trimming took 4 bases from V and 0 from J, leaving 10 bases between them. Per the germline V gene, CDR1 is SGDLS and CDR2 is YYNGEE. Here the CDR3 reads CASSPRGPTNEKLFF. CDR3 DNA sequence: TGTGCCAGCAGCCCTCGGGGACCAACTAATGAAAAACTGTTTTTT. Together with reference TRBV9 and TRBJ1-4, the CDR3 gives the full variable domain: DSGVTQTPKHLITATGQRVTLRCSPRSGDLSVYWYQQSLDQGLQFLIQYYNGEERAKGNILERFSAQQFPDLHSELNLSSLELGDSALYFCASSPRGPTNEKLFFGSGTQLSVL.

The chain couples TRBV7-9 to TRBJ2-5, with TRBD2 matching over 7 bases. The CDR3 sequence is 14 residues long. The germline V gene encodes CDR1 SEHNR and CDR2 FQNEAQ (reference sequence). The trim removed 6 bases at V and 4 bases at J, leaving 8 bases unmatched. The CDR3 nucleotides read TGTGCCAGCAGGAACCGACTAGCAGGAGAGACCCAGTACTTC. Its protein is CASRNRLAGETQYF.

The V gene is TRBV4-2, the J gene TRBJ2-3, with 10 bases that match TRBD2. The trim removed 0 bases at V and 0 bases at J, leaving 12 bases unmatched. CDR1 is LGHNA, CDR2 YNFKEQ, per germline. The CDR3 is 20 residues long. The CDR3 region has the DNA TGTGCCAGCAGCCAAGATGTGACTAGCGGGCGGATTTCTAGCACAGATACGCAGTATTTT. Amino acid sequence: CASSQDVTSGRISSTDTQYF.

J is TRBJ1-1 and V is TRBV5-5, with 8 bases lining up with TRBD1. CDR1 and CDR2 from the germline V gene are SGHKS and YYEKEE (reference sequence). The CDR3 consists of 13 residues. J gave up 5 bases and V 3 bases, and 3 bases lay outside the gene matches. The CDR3 spells CASSSQGATEAFF. The CDR3 nucleotides read TGTGCCAGCAGCTCCCAGGGGGCGACTGAAGCTTTCTTT.